The next 27 T cell receptor beta chains were all read from a single sample in a study of CD8 T cells in ankylosing spondylitis. TCRdb independently ran MiXCR on the 5' RACE reads; one entry per CDR3 protein. The data hold some 150,000 distinct CDR3 sequences, with around 43% observed a single time. Material for sequencing was synovial fluid, either unsorted or a sorted T cell fraction (not recorded which). The receptors come from a male donor with ankylosing spondylitis.

This clonotype was observed a few times. This chain connects TRBV29-1 to TRBJ1-1; D is unclear. The germline gives CDR1 SQVTM, CDR2 ANQGSEA. Deletions cut 7 bases from V and 4 bases from J, with 7 bases between. This CDR3 comprises 10 residues. CDR3 amino acids: CSAGSTEAFF. CDR3 in DNA: TGCAGCGCTGGGAGCACTGAAGCTTTCTTT.

V is TRBV20-1 and J is TRBJ2-7; D may be TRBD1 (5 bases). From germline, CDR1 is DFQATT and CDR2 SNEGSKA (reference sequence). The germline V and J ends were trimmed by 2 bases and 3 bases, with 8 bases remaining between them. The CDR3 contains 12 residues. CDR3 region: CSARFQGYEQYF. The CDR3 nucleotides read TGCAGTGCTAGATTCCAGGGCTACGAGCAGTACTTC.

Only a few counts were recorded for this clonotype. The V gene is TRBV28, the J gene TRBJ2-7, with 8 nucleotides matching TRBD2. V trimming: 7 bases; J trimming: 2 bases; junction bases outside the gene matches: 10. Germline CDR1 and CDR2: MDHEN and SYDVKM. CDR3 length: 15 amino acids. For the CDR3, the DNA is TGTGCCAGCAATCAGTGGGTAGCGGGGCCCTACGAGCAGTACTTC. The encoded protein is CASNQWVAGPYEQYF.

This clonotype appeared a few times. This chain connects TRBV4-1 to TRBJ1-5, with TRBD1 matching over 8 bases. Germline V gives CDR1 MGHRA, CDR2 YSYEKL. The CDR3 runs to 16 residues. The trim removed 2 bases at V and 4 bases at J, leaving 7 bases unmatched. The CDR3 protein is CASSQHWTGYNQPQHF. The CDR3 bases are TGCGCCAGCAGCCAACATTGGACAGGGTATAATCAGCCCCAGCATTTT.

This clonotype was found a few times. This chain joins TRBV7-8 and TRBJ2-7; TRBD1 or TRBD2 may be the D gene (5 bases each). CDR1 SGHVS and CDR2 FQNEAQ come from the germline V gene. Trimming left V 5 bases short and J 7 bases short, with 12 bases between. The CDR3 has 12 amino acids. CDR3 DNA sequence: TGTGCCAGCAGCGGGGACCCTTGGGAGCAGTACTTC. Translation gives CASSGDPWEQYF. Combining the CDR3 with reference TRBV7-8 and TRBJ2-7 gives the whole variable domain GAGVSQSPRYKVAKRGQDVALRCDPISGHVSLFWYQQALGQGPEFLTYFQNEAQLDKSGLPSDRFFAERPEGSVSTLKIQRTQQEDSAVYLCASSGDPWEQYFGPGTRLTVT.

This clonotype has a handful of counts. The chain employs TRBV4-1 and TRBJ2-7, with TRBD2 identical over 12 bases. The CDR3 covers 16 residues. With 4 bases clipped from V and 12 bases from J, the junction kept 16 bases outside the gene matches. Germline-derived CDR1 and CDR2 are MGHRA and YSYEKL. CDR3 DNA sequence: TGCGCCAGCAGCCCCAGATCCCCTGGACTAGCGGGGAGACGGTACTTC. It specifies CASSPRSPGLAGRRYF.

This clonotype came up a few times. The chain is built from TRBV30 and TRBJ2-1; possibly TRBD2 for D (5 bases). Germline-derived CDR1 and CDR2 are GTSNPN and SVGIG (reference sequence). This CDR3 comprises 14 residues. The V end was cut by 4 bases, the J end by 2 bases, with 12 bases between. CDR3 coding DNA: TGTGCCTGGAACCAACTAGATACCTACAATGAGCAGTTCTTC. Translation gives CAWNQLDTYNEQFF. The full variable domain, its missing parts supplied by reference TRBV30 and TRBJ2-1, is SQTIHQWPATLVQPVGSPLSLECTVEGTSNPNLYWYRQAAGRGLQLLFYSVGIGQISSEVPQNLSASRPQDRQFILSSKKLLLSDSGFYLCAWNQLDTYNEQFFGPGTRLTVL.

This clonotype was detected only a few times. The V gene is TRBV10-3, the J gene TRBJ2-7, with 10 bases matching TRBD1. CDR1 and CDR2 from the germline V gene are ENHRY and SYGVKD. Losses at the gene ends were 10 bases for V and 0 bases for J; bases not matched to a gene: 15. The CDR3 consists of 17 residues. As DNA, the CDR3 is TGTGCCACTACGGGACAGGGGCCCCCATTTGACTCCTACGAGCAGTACTTC. Translation gives CATTGQGPPFDSYEQYF.

The chain recombines TRBV6-1 with TRBJ1-2; TRBD1 is a possible D gene (5 bases). The CDR3 spans 15 residues. V lost 4 bases, J lost 5 bases, and 17 bases lay in between. Germline assignment: CDR1 MNHNS and CDR2 SASEGT. In nucleotides, the CDR3 is TGTGCCAGCAGTGGACCTCAGGGCTCTCGGTATGGCTACACCTTC. Its protein is CASSGPQGSRYGYTF.

This clonotype was counted only a few times. The chain carries TRBV13 and TRBJ2-1, with D unclear. From germline, CDR1 is PRHDT and CDR2 FYEKMQ (reference sequence). The CDR3 extends over 15 amino acids. Trimming stripped 3 bases from V and 1 base from J, with 10 bases between. CDR3 coding DNA: TGTGCCAGCAGCTTCCGGGCCTCTTCCTACAATGAGCAGTTCTTC. Protein: CASSFRASSYNEQFF.

This clonotype has at least ten counts. The V and J genes are TRBV29-1 and TRBJ2-1; the D call may be TRBD1 or TRBD2 (6 bases each). The CDR3 sequence is 14 residues long. The V gene's germline CDR1 is SQVTM and CDR2 ANQGSEA. V lost 7 bases, J lost 1 base, and 14 bases lay in between. The DNA of the CDR3 is TGCAGCGCCGGAGAGGGGGGATCCTACAATGAGCAGTTCTTC. Translating gives CSAGEGGSYNEQFF.

The gene calls are TRBV27 and TRBJ2-5, with a tentative D call TRBD1 (5 bases). V was cut by 8 bases and J by 2 bases, with 12 bases left in between. Germline CDR1 MNHEY, CDR2 SMNVEV (reference sequence). The CDR3 extends over 13 amino acids. CDR3 protein: CASQPQGQETQYF. CDR3 coding DNA: TGTGCCAGCCAACCCCAGGGTCAAGAGACCCAGTACTTC.

The J gene is TRBJ1-4, the V gene TRBV2, with 9 bases matching TRBD1. Germline V gives CDR1 SNHLY, CDR2 FYNNEI. The CDR3 sequence is 18 residues long. V dropped 7 bases and J dropped 3; count of bases not matched to a gene: 15. The CDR3 region has the DNA TGTGCCAGCACCCACATAGCGGGGACAGGGACAGCTAATGAAAAACTGTTTTTT. It codes for CASTHIAGTGTANEKLFF.

The rearrangement uses TRBV5-1 and TRBJ1-5; D is undetermined. CDR1 and CDR2 (germline): SGHRS, YFSETQ. V lost 5 bases to trimming and J lost 7 bases, with 13 bases between them. This CDR3 is built from 13 residues. CDR3 sequence (DNA): TGCGCCAGCAGGATCACAATCGGGCAGCCCCAGCATTTT. It translates to CASRITIGQPQHF.

CDR3 in amino acids: CASSFGDNPYEQYF. The DNA for the CDR3 is TGTGCCAGCAGTTTCGGGGACAACCCCTACGAGCAGTACTTC. The genes are TRBV28 and TRBJ2-7, with D tentatively TRBD1 (6 bases). This CDR3 contains 14 residues. The germline V gene has CDR1 MDHEN and CDR2 SYDVKM. Trimming removed 3 bases from V and 2 bases from J, with 11 bases in between.

The chain recombines TRBV6-1 with TRBJ1-5, with no clear D. Germline CDR1 MNHNS, CDR2 SASEGT. The CDR3 totals 14 residues. Deletions cut 2 bases from V and 6 bases from J, with 11 bases between. CDR3 nucleotides: TGTGCCAGCAGTGAAATTAGGGATTCTCAGCCCCAGCATTTT. Translated, it gives CASSEIRDSQPQHF.

J is TRBJ1-1 and V is TRBV20-1; D not resolved. Trimming cost V 2 bases and J 0 bases, with 13 bases left between them. Germline values: CDR1 DFQATT, CDR2 SNEGSKA (reference sequence). The CDR3 runs to 15 residues. In DNA, the CDR3 is TGCAGTGCTAGAACCCTACGGAGGGTGAACACTGAAGCTTTCTTT. Its translation is CSARTLRRVNTEAFF.

This clonotype was observed a handful of times. The chain links TRBV7-9 to TRBJ2-1; unclear D gene. Germline V CDR1 and CDR2: SEHNR, FQNEAQ (reference sequence). CDR3 length equals 14 residues. Trimming removed 0 bases from V and 8 bases from J, with 11 bases in between. CDR3 sequence: CASSLARRPYEQFF. CDR3 nucleotide sequence: TGTGCCAGCAGCTTAGCCAGGCGTCCTTATGAGCAGTTCTTC.

The chain uses TRBV6-1 and TRBJ2-1, with 12 bases matching TRBD2. Trimming at V came to 3 bases and at J to 2 bases, leaving 2 bases not matched to a gene. CDR1 MNHNS and CDR2 SASEGT come from the germline V gene. The CDR3 is 16 amino acids. The CDR3 DNA reads TGTGCCAGCAGTGAGGCTAGCGGGGGGGCCTACAATGAGCAGTTCTTC. It codes for CASSEASGGAYNEQFF.

J is TRBJ2-1 and V is TRBV20-1, with 10 bases that match TRBD2. The ends lost 8 bases at V and 8 bases at J; junction bases unmatched: 9. Germline CDR1 DFQATT, CDR2 SNEGSKA (reference sequence). The CDR3 runs 13 residues. CDR3 residues: CSSSGRAKYEQFF. Written as DNA, the CDR3 is TGCAGTTCCAGCGGGAGGGCCAAGTATGAGCAGTTCTTC.

This clonotype was observed a few times. The chain employs TRBV12-3 or TRBV12-4 and TRBJ1-6; D is perhaps TRBD1 (6 bases). V was pared by 7 bases and J by 10 bases, with 11 bases between. This CDR3 is built from 12 residues. The CDR3 region is CASTQGLSPLHF. The CDR3 coding sequence is TGTGCCAGCACACAGGGCCTCTCACCCCTCCACTTT.

At least ten counts were recorded for this clonotype. V usage is TRBV28 and J usage is TRBJ2-7; D unresolved. V lost 5 bases to trimming and J lost 2 bases, with 16 bases between them. Germline CDR1 reads MDHEN; CDR2 reads SYDVKM. This CDR3 is built from 15 residues. The CDR3 region is CASSTSGKGTYEQYF. CDR3 nucleotides: TGTGCCAGCAGTACCAGTGGGAAAGGAACCTACGAGCAGTACTTC.

The chain combines TRBV28 with TRBJ2-7, with TRBD1 as a possible D gene (5 bases). V gave up 3 bases and J gave up 2 bases, with 11 bases separating them. This CDR3 region has 14 residues. Germline V gene sequence: CDR1 MDHEN, CDR2 SYDVKM. The CDR3 loop is CASSLKGITYEQYF. In nucleotides, the CDR3 is TGTGCCAGCAGTTTGAAGGGGATCACCTACGAGCAGTACTTC.

The chain joins TRBV12-3 or TRBV12-4 to TRBJ2-1; D is unresolved. Trimming removed 3 bases from V and 7 bases from J, with 7 bases in between. The CDR3 totals 12 residues. CDR3 sequence: CASSFGVNEQFF. The CDR3 nucleotides are TGTGCCAGCAGTTTCGGCGTTAATGAGCAGTTCTTC.

This clonotype was picked up a small number of times. This chain links TRBV12-3 or TRBV12-4 with TRBJ2-7, with no clear D. The CDR3 consists of 13 residues. With 4 bases removed from V and 2 bases from J, the gap between germline ends came to 9 bases. As DNA, the CDR3 is TGTGCCAGCAGTTACACAGTTCCCTACGAGCAGTACTTC. Translating it yields CASSYTVPYEQYF.

There are many counts of this clonotype. CDR3 in DNA: TGTGCCAGCAGCGGGGACGGGTCCAATCAGCCCCAGCATTTT. Its protein is CASSGDGSNQPQHF. The rearrangement joins TRBV7-9 to TRBJ1-5, with a weak D call TRBD1 (5 bases). The V gene's germline CDR1 is SEHNR and CDR2 FQNEAQ (reference sequence). The CDR3 totals 14 residues. V dropped 5 bases and J dropped 3 bases, with 11 bases sitting between them.

The chain has TRBV7-9 and TRBJ2-1; 8 positions match TRBD1. CDR1 is SEHNR, CDR2 FQNEAQ, per germline (reference sequence). The CDR3 has 15 amino acids. V trimming: 6 bases; J trimming: 8 bases; junction bases outside the gene matches: 12. This CDR3 reads CASSFPGQGPDEQFF. The CDR3 coding sequence is TGTGCCAGCAGTTTTCCCGGACAGGGTCCCGATGAGCAGTTCTTC.